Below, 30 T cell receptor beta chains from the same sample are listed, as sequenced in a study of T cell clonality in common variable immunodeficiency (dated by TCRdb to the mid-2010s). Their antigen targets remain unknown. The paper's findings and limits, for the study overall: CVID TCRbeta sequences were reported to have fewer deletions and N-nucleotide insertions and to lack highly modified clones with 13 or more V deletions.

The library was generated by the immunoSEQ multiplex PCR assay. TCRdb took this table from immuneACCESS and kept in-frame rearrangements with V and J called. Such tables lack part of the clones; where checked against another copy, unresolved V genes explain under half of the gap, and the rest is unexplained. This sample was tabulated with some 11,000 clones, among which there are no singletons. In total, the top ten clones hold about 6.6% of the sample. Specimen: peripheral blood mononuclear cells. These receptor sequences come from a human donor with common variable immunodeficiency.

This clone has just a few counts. The CDR3 loop reads CASSSDRTGGYTF. Incomplete CDR3 DNA: TGTGCCAGCTCATCCGACAGGACGGGGGGC. This chain connects TRBV18 to TRBJ1-2; weak D call: TRBD1 (6 bases). The read finishes 3 residues shy of the CDR3 end, and the germline J gene is used to complete it. The CDR3 spans 13 residues. The germline gives CDR1 KGHSH, CDR2 LQKENI.

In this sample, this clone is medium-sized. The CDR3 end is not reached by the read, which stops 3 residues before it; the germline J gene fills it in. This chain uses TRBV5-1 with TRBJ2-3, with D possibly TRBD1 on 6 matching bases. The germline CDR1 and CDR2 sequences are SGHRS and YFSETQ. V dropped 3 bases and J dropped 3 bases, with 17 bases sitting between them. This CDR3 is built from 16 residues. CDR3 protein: CASSSLVQGKTDTQYF. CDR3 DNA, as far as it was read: TGCGCCAGCAGCTCCCTAGTACAGGGCAAGACAGATACG.

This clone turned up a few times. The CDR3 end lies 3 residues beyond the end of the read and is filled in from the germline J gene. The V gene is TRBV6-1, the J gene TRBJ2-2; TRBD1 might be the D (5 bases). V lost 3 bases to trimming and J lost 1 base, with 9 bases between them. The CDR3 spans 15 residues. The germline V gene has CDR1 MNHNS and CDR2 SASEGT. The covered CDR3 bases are TGTGCCAGCAGTGAGCAGGGTTGGAACACCGGGGAG. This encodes CASSEQGWNTGE. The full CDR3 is CASSEQGWNTGELFF.

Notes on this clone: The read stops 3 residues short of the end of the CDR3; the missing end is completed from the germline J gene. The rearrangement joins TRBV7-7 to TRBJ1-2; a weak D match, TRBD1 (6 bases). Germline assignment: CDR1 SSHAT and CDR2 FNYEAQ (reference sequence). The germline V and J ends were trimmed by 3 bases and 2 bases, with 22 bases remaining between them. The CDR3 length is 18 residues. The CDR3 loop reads CASSFSRIGGGPNYGYTF. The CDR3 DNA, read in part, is TGTGCCAGCAGCTTTAGTCGAATTGGGGGGGGCCCGAACTATGGC.

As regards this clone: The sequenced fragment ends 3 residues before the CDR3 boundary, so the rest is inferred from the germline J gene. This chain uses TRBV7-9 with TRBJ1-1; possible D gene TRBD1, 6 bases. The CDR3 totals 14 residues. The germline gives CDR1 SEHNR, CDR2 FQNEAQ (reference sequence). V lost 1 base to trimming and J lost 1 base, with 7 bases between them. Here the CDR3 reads CASSLGGPNTEAFF. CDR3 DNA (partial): TGTGCCAGCAGCTTAGGGGGGCCGAACACTGAA. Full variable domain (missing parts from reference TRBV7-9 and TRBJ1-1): DTGVSQNPRHKITKRGQNVTFRCDPISEHNRLYWYRQTLGQGPEFLTYFQNEAQLEKSRLLSDRFSAERPKGSFSTLEIQRTEQGDSAMYLCASSLGGPNTEAFFGQGTRLTVV.

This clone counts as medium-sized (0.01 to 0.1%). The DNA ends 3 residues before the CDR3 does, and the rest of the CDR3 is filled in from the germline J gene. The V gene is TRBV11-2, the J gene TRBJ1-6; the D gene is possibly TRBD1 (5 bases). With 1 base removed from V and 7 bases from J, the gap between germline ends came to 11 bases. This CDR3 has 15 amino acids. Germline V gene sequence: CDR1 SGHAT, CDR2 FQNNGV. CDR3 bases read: TGTGCCAGCAGCTTAGGAGGGGCACTAAATTCACCC. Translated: CASSLGGALNSP. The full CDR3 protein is CASSLGGALNSPLHF.

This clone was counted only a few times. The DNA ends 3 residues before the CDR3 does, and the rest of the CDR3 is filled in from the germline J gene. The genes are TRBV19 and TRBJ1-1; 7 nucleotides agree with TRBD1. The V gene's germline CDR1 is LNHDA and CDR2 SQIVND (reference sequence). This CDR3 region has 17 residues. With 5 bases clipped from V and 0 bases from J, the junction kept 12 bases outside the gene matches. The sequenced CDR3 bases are TGTGCCAGTAGTGTTATCCGGGACAGCGGGATGAACACTGAA. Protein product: CASSVIRDSGMNTE. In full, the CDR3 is CASSVIRDSGMNTEAFF.

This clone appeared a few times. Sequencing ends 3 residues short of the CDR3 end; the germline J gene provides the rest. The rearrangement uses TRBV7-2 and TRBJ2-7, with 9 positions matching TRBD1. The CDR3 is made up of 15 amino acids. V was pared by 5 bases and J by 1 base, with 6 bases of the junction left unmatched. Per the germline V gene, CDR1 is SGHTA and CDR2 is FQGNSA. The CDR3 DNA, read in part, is TGTGCCAGCAGCCTGCGCGGACAGGGGTCCTACGAG. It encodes CASSLRGQGSYE. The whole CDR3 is CASSLRGQGSYEQYF.

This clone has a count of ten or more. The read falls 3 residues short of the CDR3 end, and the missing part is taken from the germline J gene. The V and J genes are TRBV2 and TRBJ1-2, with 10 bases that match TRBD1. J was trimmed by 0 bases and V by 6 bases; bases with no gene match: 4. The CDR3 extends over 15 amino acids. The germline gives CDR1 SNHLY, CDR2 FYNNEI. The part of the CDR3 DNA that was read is TGTGCCAGCAGGGCCGACAGGGGGCCTAACTATGGC. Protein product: CASRADRGPNYG. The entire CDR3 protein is CASRADRGPNYGYTF.

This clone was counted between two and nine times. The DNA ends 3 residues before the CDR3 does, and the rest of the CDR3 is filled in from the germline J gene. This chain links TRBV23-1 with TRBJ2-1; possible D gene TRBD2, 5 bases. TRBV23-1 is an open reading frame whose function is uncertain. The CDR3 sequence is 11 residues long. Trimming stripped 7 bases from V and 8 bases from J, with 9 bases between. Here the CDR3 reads CASKRTDEQFF. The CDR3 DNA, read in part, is TGCGCCAGCAAGCGGACGGATGAG.

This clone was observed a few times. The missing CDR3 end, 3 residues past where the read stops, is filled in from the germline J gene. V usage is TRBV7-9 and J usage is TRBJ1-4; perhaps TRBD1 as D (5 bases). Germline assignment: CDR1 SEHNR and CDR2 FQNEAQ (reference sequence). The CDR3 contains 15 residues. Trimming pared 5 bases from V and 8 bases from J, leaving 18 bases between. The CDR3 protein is CASSPGLQRLEKLFF. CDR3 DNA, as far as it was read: TGTGCCAGCAGCCCGGGACTTCAGCGGTTGGAAAAA.

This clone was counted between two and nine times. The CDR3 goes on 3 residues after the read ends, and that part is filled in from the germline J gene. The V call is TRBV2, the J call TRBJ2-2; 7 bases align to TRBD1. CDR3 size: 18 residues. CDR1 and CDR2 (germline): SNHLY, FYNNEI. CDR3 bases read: TGTGCCAGCAGCCGACCGCTCACGGGACAGAGCTCCTACAATGAG. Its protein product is CASSRPLTGQSSYNE. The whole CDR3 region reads CASSRPLTGQSSYNELFF.

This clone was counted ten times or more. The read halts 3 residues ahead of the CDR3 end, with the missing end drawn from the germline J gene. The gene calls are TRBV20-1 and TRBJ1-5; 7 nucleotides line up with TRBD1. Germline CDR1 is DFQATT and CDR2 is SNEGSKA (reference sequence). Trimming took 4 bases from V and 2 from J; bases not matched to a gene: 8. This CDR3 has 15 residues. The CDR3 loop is CSAIGQGEGNQPQHF. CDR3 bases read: TGCAGTGCTATAGGGCAGGGGGAAGGCAATCAGCCC.

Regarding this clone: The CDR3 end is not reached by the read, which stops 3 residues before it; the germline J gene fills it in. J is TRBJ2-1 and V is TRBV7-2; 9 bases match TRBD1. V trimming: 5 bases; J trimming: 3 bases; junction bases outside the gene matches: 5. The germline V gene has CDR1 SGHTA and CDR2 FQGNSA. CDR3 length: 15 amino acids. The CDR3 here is CASSTGTGSYNEQFF. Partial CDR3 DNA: TGTGCCAGCAGCACCGGGACAGGGAGCTACAATGAG.

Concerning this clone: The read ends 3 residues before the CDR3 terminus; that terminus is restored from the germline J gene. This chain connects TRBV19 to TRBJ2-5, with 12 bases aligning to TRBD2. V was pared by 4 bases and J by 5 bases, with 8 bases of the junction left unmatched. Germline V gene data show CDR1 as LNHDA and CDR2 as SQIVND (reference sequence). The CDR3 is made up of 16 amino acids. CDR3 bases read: TGTGCCAGTAGTACGACCCTAGCGGGGGGGCTTGAGACC. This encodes CASSTTLAGGLET. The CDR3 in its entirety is CASSTTLAGGLETQYF. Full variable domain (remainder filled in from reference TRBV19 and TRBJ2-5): DGGITQSPKYLFRKEGQNVTLSCEQNLNHDAMYWYRQDPGQGLRLIYYSQIVNDFQKGDIAEGYSVSREKKESFPLTVTSAQKNPTAFYLCASSTTLAGGLETQYFGPGTRLLVL.

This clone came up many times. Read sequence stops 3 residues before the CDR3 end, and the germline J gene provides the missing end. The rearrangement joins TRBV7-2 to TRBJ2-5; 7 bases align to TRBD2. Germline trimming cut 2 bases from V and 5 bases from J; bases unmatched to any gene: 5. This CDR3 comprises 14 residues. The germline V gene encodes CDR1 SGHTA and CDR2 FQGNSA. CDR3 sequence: CASSLQAGMETQYF. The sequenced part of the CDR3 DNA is TGTGCCAGCAGCTTACAAGCGGGGATGGAGACC. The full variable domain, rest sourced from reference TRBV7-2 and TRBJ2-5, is GAGVSQSPSNKVTEKGKDVELRCDPISGHTALYWYRQSLGQGLEFLIYFQGNSAPDKSGLPSDRFSAERTGGSVSTLTIQRTQQEDSAVYLCASSLQAGMETQYFGPGTRLLVL.

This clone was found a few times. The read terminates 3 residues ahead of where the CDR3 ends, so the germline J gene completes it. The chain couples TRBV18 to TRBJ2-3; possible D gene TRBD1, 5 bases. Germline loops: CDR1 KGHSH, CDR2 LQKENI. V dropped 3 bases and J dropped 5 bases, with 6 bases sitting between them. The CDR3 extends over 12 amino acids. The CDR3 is CASSPREDTQYF. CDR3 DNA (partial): TGTGCCAGCTCACCCAGGGAAGATACG. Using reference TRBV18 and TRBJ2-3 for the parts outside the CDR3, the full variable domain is NAGVMQNPRHLVRRRGQEARLRCSPMKGHSHVYWYRQLPEEGLKFMVYLQKENIIDESGMPKERFSAEFPKEGPSILRIQQVVRGDSAAYFCASSPREDTQYFGPGTRLTVL.

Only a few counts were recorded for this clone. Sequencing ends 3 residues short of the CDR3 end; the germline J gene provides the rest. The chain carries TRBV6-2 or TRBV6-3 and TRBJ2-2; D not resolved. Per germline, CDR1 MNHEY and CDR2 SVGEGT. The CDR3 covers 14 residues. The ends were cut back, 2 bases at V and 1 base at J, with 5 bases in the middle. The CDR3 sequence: CASSYIRNTGELFF. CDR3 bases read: TGTGCCAGCAGTTACATCCGGAACACCGGGGAG.

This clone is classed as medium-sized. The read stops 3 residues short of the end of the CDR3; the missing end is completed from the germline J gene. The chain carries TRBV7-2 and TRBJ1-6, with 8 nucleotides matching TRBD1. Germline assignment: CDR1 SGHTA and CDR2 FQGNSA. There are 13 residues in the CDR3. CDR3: CASSLGQAGALHF. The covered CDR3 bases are TGTGCCAGCAGCTTGGGACAGGCGGGGGCC.

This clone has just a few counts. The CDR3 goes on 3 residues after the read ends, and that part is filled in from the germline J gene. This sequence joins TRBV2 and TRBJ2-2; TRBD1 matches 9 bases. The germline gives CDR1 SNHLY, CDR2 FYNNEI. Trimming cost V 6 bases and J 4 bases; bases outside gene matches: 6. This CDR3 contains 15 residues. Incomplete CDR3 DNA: TGTGCCAGCAGACTTACAGGGGGCCCCACCGGGGAG. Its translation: CASRLTGGPTGE. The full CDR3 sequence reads CASRLTGGPTGELFF.

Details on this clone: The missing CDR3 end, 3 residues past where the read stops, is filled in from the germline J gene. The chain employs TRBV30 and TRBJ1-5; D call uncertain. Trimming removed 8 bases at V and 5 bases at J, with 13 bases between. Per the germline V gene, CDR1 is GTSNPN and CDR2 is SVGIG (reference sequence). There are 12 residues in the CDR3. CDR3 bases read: TGTGCCGTAGACAAGGCCGATCAGCCC. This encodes CAVDKADQP. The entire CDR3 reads CAVDKADQPQHF. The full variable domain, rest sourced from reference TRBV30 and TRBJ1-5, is SQTIHQWPATLVQPVGSPLSLECTVEGTSNPNLYWYRQAAGRGLQLLFYSVGIGQISSEVPQNLSASRPQDRQFILSSKKLLLSDSGFYLCAVDKADQPQHFGDGTRLSIL.

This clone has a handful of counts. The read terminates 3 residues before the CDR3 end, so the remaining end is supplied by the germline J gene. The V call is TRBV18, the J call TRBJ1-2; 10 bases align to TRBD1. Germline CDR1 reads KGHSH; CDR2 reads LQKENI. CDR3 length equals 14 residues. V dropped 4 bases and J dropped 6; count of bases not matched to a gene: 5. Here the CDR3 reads CASSLDRGRDGYTF. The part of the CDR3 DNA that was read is TGTGCCAGCTCACTGGACAGGGGGAGAGATGGC.

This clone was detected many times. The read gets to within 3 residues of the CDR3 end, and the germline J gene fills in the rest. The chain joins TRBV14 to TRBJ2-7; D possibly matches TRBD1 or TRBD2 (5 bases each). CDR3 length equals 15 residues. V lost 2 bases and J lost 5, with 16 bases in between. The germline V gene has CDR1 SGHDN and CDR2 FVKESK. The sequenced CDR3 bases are TGTGCCAGCAGCCAATTATATAGGGGAGTCGACGAG. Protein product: CASSQLYRGVDE. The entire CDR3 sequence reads CASSQLYRGVDEQYF. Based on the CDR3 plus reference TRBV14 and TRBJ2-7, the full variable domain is EAGVTQFPSHSVIEKGQTVTLRCDPISGHDNLYWYRRVMGKEIKFLLHFVKESKQDESGMPNNRFLAERTGGTYSTLKVQPAELEDSGVYFCASSQLYRGVDEQYFGPGTRLTVT.

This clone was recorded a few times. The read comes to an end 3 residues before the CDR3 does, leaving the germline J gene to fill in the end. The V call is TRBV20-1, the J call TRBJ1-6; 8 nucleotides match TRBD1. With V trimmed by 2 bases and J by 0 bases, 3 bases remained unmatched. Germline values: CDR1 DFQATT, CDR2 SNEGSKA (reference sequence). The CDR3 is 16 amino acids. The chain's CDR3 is CSARRTGSSYNSPLHF. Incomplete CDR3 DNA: TGCAGTGCTAGACGGACAGGGAGCTCCTATAATTCACCC.

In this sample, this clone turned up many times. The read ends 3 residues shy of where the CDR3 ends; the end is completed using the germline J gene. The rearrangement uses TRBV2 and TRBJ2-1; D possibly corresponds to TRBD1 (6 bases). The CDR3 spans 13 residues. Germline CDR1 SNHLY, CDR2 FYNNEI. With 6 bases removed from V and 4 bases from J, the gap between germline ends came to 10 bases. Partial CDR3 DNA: TGTGCCAGCAGGGCCACAGGGTACAATGAG. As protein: CASRATGYNE. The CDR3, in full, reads CASRATGYNEQFF.

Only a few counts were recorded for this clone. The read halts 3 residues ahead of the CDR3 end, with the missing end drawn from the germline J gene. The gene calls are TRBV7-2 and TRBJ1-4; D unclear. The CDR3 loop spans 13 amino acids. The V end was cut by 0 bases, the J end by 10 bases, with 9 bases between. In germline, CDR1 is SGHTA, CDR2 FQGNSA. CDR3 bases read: TGTGCCAGCAGCTTAGCCTACCCGGGAAAA. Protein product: CASSLAYPGK. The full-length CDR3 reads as CASSLAYPGKLFF.

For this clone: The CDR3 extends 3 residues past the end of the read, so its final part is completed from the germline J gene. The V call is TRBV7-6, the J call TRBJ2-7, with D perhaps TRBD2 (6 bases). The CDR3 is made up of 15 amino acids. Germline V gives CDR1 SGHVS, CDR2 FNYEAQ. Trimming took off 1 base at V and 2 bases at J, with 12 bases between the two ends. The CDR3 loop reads CASSLEAGPTYEQYF. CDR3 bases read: TGTGCCAGCAGCTTAGAGGCGGGGCCCACCTACGAG.

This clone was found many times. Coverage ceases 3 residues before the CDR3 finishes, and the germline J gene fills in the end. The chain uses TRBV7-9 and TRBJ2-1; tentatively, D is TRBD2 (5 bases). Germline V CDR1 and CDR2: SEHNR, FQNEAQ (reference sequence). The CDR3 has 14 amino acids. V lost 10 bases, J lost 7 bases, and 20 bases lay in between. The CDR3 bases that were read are TGTGCCATCTTAAGTTCGGGGAGAGGGAATGAG. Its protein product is CAILSSGRGNE. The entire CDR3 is CAILSSGRGNEQFF.

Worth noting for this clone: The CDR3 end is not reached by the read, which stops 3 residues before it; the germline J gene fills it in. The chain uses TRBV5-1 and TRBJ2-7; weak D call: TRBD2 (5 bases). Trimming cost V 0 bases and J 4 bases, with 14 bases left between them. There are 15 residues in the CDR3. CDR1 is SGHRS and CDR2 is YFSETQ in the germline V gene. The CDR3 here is CASSLDSLRTYEQYF. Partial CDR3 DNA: TGCGCCAGCAGCTTGGACAGCCTAAGGACTTACGAG.

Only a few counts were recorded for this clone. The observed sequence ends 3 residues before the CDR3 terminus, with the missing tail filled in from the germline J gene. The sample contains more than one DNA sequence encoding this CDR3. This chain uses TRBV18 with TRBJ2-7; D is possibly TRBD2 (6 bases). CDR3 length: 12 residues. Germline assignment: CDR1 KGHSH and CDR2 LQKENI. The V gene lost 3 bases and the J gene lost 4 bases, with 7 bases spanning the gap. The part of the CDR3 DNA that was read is TGTGCCAGCTCACCCGGGGGATACGAG. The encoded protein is CASSPGGYE. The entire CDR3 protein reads CASSPGGYEQYF.